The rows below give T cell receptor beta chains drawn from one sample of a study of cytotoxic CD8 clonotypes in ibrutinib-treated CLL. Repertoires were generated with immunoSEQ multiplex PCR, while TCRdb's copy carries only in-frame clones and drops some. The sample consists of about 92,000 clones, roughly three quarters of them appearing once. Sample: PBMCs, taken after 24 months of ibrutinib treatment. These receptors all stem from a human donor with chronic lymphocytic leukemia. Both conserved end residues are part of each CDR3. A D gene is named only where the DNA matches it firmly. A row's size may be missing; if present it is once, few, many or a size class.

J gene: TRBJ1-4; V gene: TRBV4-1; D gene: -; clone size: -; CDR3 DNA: TGCGCCAGCAGCCAAATTCAGCTTAATGAAAAACTGTTTTTT; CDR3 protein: CASSQIQLNEKLFF
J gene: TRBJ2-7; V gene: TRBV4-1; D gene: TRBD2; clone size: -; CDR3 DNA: TGCGCCAGCAGCCATTTGGGACTAGCGGAGCCCTACGAGCAGTACTTC; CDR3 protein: CASSHLGLAEPYEQYF
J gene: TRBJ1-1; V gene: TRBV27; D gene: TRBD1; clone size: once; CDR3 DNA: TGTGCCAGCAGTCACCTGGACAGGAGGAACACTGAAGCTTTCTTT; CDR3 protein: CASSHLDRRNTEAFF
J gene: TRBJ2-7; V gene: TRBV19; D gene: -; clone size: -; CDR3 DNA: TGTGCCAGTAGTATAGAGAACTTCTACGAGCAGTACTTC; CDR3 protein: CASSIENFYEQYF
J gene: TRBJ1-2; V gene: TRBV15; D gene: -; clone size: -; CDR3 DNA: TGTGCCACCAGCAGAGATTTAACACAGCCAGGGGGCTACACCTTC; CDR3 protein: CATSRDLTQPGGYTF
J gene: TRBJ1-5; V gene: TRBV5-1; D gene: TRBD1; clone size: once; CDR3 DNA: TGCGCCAGCAGCTCCGGACAGGGGAGCAATCAGCCCCAGCATTTT; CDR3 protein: CASSSGQGSNQPQHF
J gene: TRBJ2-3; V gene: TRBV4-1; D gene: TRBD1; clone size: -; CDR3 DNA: TGCGCCAGCAGCCAAGATCCGGCCAGGGGGCAAGCAGATACGCAGTATTTT; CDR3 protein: CASSQDPARGQADTQYF
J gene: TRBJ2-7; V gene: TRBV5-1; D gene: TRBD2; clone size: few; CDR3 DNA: TGCGCCAGCAGCTTTCGGCGGGAGGGGACGTACGAGCAGTACTTC; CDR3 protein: CASSFRREGTYEQYF
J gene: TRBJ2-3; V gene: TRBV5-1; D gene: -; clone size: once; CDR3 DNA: TGCGCCAGCAGCCGGTCAGGGGGGGCTAGCGGGACAGGTAGCACAGATACGCAGTATTTT; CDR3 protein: CASSRSGGASGTGSTDTQYF
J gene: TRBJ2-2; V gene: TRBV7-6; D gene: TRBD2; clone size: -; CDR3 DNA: TGTGCCAGCAGCTTAGAATACGGGAGGAGCGGGGAGCTGTTTTTT; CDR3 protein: CASSLEYGRSGELFF
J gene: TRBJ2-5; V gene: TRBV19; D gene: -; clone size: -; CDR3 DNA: TGTGCCAGTAGTATAGCAAACAGGGTAACAGAGACCCAGTACTTC; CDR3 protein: CASSIANRVTETQYF
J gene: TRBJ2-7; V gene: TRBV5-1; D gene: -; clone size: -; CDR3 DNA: TGCGCCAGCAGCTTAGACAGGGAGGCAGTCTACGAGCAGTACTTC; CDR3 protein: CASSLDREAVYEQYF
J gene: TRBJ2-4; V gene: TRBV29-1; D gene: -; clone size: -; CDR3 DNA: TGCAGCGTTGAAGGGGGGGATAGGGCCAAAAACATTCAGTACTTC; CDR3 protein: CSVEGGDRAKNIQYF
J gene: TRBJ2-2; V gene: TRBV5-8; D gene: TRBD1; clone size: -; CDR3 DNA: TGTGCCAGCAGCCCGAGGGGACAGGGTACCGGGGAGCTGTTTTTT; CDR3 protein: CASSPRGQGTGELFF
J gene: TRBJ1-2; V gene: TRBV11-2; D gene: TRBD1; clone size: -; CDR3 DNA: TGTGCCAGCAGCTCCCCCGGGACAGGGGCCTATGGCTACACCTTC; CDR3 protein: CASSSPGTGAYGYTF
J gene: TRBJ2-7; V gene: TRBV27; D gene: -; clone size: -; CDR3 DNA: TGTGCCAGCAGTTCCCCCACGGGAAAGAATCCGCGTGAGCAGTACTTC; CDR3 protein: CASSSPTGKNPREQYF
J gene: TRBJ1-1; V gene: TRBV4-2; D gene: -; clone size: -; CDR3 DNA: TGTGCCAGCAGCCAAGTCTTGGGGGGGTCTTGGAACACTGAAGCTTTCTTT; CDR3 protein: CASSQVLGGSWNTEAFF
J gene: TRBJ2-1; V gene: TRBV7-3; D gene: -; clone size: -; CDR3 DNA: TGTGCCAGCAGCTTAACGGGGGATATTGGGGCGGGGTACAATGAGCAGTTCTTC; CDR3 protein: CASSLTGDIGAGYNEQFF
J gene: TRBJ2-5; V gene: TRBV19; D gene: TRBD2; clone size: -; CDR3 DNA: TGTGCCAGTAGTGTCCCTAGCGGACAAGAGACCCAGTACTTC; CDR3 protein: CASSVPSGQETQYF
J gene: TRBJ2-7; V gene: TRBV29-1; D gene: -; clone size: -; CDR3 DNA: TGCAGCGTCACCGGGCCCTCCTACGAGCAGTACTTC; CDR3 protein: CSVTGPSYEQYF
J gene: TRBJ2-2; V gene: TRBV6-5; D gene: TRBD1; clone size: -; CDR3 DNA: TGTGCCAGCAGGCGACAGGGGGCGAGCGGGGAGCTGTTTTTT; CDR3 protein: CASRRQGASGELFF
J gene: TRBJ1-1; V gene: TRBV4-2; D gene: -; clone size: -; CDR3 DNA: TGTGCCAGCAGCCAAGGGGACATGAACACTGAAGCTTTCTTT; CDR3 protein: CASSQGDMNTEAFF